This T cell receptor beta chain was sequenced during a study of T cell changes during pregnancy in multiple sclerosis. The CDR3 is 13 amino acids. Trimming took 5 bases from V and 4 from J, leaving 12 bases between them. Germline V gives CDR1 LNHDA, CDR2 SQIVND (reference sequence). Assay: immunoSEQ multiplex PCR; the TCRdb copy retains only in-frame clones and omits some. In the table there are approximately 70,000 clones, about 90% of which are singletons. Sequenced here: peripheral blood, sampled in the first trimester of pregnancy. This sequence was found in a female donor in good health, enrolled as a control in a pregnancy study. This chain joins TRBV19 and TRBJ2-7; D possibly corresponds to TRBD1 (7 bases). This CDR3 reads CASSAGQRYEQYF. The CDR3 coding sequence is TGTGCCAGTAGTGCGGGACAGAGATACGAGCAGTACTTC. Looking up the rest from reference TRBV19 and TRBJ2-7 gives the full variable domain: DGGITQSPKYLFRKEGQNVTLSCEQNLNHDAMYWYRQDPGQGLRLIYYSQIVNDFQKGDIAEGYSVSREKKESFPLTVTSAQKNPTAFYLCASSAGQRYEQYFGPGTRLTVT.